The sequence of this T cell receptor (beta chain) was determined in a study of cytomegalovirus exposure and HLA in healthy donors. Across the whole study: A previous analysis identified 90 million to 140 million unique TCR beta sequences derived from some 170 million T cells.

The PCR contained 60 Vbeta and 13 Jbeta primers. Data came from immunoSEQ multiplex PCR; TCRdb stores just in-frame clones and leaves some out. The data hold fewer than 110,000 clones, with 70% to 85% observed a single time. CDR3 length: 14 amino acids. Trimming left V 2 bases short and J 4 bases short, with 11 bases between. CDR1 is MDHEN and CDR2 is SYDVKM in the germline V gene. Study results and limitations: A few of the chains that were CMV-associated were confirmed in vitro to be specific for CMV antigens. CMV serostatus was the only recorded immune exposure for donors.

This clone was seen a few times. Its target is not known. The TCR sequence derives from a male donor in good health and CMV-seronegative. Sequencing was carried out using PBMCs. This chain links TRBV28 with TRBJ1-1, with D possibly being TRBD1 (6 bases). The CDR3 DNA reads as TGTGCCAGCAGTTTAGGACAGCGTACCACTGAAGCTTTCTTT. It yields the protein CASSLGQRTTEAFF.